This T cell receptor (beta chain) was profiled in a study of blood T cell repertoires in COVID-19. Across the whole study: Acute and convalescent COVID-19 specimens originated in the United States, Italy and Spain.

Authors' analysis steps: It was from reference gene primer amplification that nucleated cell counts were estimated. The data were produced by immunoSEQ multiplex PCR, yet TCRdb's version contains in-frame clones alone and is incomplete. That table furnishes V, J and clone size, whereas the DNA furnished D and trimming. The data show about 140,000 clones, over 60% seen once. The sequencing sample was made of peripheral blood. The receptor comes from a man aged 50-60 years with acute or convalescent COVID-19.

Here the CDR3 DNA reads TGTGCCACCAGTGATTTGGGTATCCGGCAGGGGGAGGCTTATAGCAATCAGCCCCAGCATTTT. This translates into CATSDLGIRQGEAYSNQPQHF. The V and J genes are TRBV24-1 and TRBJ1-5, with 7 bases matching TRBD1. The germline CDR1 and CDR2 sequences are KGHDR and SFDVKD. The CDR3 totals 21 residues. Unmatched junction bases numbered 16, after V lost 0 bases and J lost 0 bases.